Below are 30 T cell receptor beta chains sequenced from a single sample in a study of T cell changes during pregnancy in multiple sclerosis. Clones were sequenced by immunoSEQ multiplex PCR, and TCRdb holds only the in-frame ones, with some missing. The sample lists 45,000 or so clones, around 93% occurring once. Source: CD8+ T cells from peripheral blood mononuclear cells, taken in the second trimester of pregnancy. These TCRs come from a female donor with multiple sclerosis, enrolled in a pregnancy study.

The chain couples TRBV14 to TRBJ1-1, with D uncertain. The CDR3 is 13 residues long. V lost 2 bases and J 4 bases, leaving 8 bases between the germline ends. CDR1 is SGHDN, CDR2 FVKESK, per germline. The CDR3 DNA sequence: TGTGCCAGCAGCCAAACGTCTAGCACTGAAGCTTTCTTT. Encoded protein: CASSQTSSTEAFF.

This chain uses TRBV27 with TRBJ2-1; the match to TRBD2 covers 11 bases. V dropped 5 bases and J dropped 6; count of bases not matched to a gene: 6. The CDR3 consists of 15 residues. Germline V lookup: CDR1 MNHEY, CDR2 SMNVEV (reference sequence). The chain's CDR3 is CASSVGTSGTNEQFF. CDR3 sequence (DNA): TGTGCCAGCAGTGTCGGGACTAGCGGAACCAATGAGCAGTTCTTC.

The chain employs TRBV7-9 and TRBJ2-7; TRBD1 agrees at 12 bases. The CDR3 extends over 14 amino acids. Unmatched junction bases numbered 4, after V lost 1 base and J lost 9 bases. The germline V gene has CDR1 SEHNR and CDR2 FQNEAQ (reference sequence). For the CDR3, the DNA is TGTGCCAGCAGCTTAGGATGGGACAGGGGGCGGCAGTACTTC. Translating it yields CASSLGWDRGRQYF.

V gene TRBV7-6 combines with J gene TRBJ1-2; perhaps TRBD1 as D (6 bases). Looked up from germline, CDR1 is SGHVS and CDR2 is FNYEAQ. The CDR3 length is 14 residues. Trimming cost V 5 bases and J 8 bases, with 18 bases left between them. The CDR3 is CASSPQGTLEGYTF. The CDR3 DNA reads TGTGCCAGCAGCCCGCAGGGGACCCTGGAGGGCTACACCTTC.

The chain joins TRBV19 to TRBJ1-1; 7 bases line up with TRBD1. The germline gives CDR1 LNHDA, CDR2 SQIVND (reference sequence). Trimming at V came to 5 bases and at J to 0 bases, leaving 6 bases not matched to a gene. This CDR3 spans 15 amino acids. This chain's CDR3 is CASSAQGGMNTEAFF. CDR3 nucleotides: TGTGCCAGTAGTGCGCAGGGGGGCATGAACACTGAAGCTTTCTTT. The entire variable domain, with the rest obtained from reference TRBV19 and TRBJ1-1, is as follows: DGGITQSPKYLFRKEGQNVTLSCEQNLNHDAMYWYRQDPGQGLRLIYYSQIVNDFQKGDIAEGYSVSREKKESFPLTVTSAQKNPTAFYLCASSAQGGMNTEAFFGQGTRLTVV.

The rearrangement joins TRBV4-3 to TRBJ1-5; unclear D gene. The CDR3 runs to 15 residues. From germline, CDR1 is LGHNA and CDR2 YSLEER. V lost 0 bases to trimming and J lost 3 bases, with 9 bases between them. CDR3 residues: CASSQDGQFNQPQHF. For the CDR3, the DNA is TGCGCCAGCAGCCAAGATGGGCAGTTCAATCAGCCCCAGCATTTT.

This clone has only one observation. The chain couples TRBV9 to TRBJ1-6; perhaps TRBD1 as D (5 bases). The CDR3 is 15 amino acids. Germline V gene data show CDR1 as SGDLS and CDR2 as YYNGEE. The germline V and J ends were trimmed by 4 bases and 7 bases, with 15 bases remaining between them. CDR3 coding DNA: TGTGCCAGCAGCCCCTCGGGGGGGAAAAATTCACCCCTCCACTTT. Translation: CASSPSGGKNSPLHF.

V usage is TRBV9 and J usage is TRBJ1-2, with TRBD1 matching over 10 bases. CDR3 size: 16 residues. J was trimmed by 6 bases and V by 4 bases; bases with no gene match: 12. Germline V gene lookup returns CDR1 SGDLS and CDR2 YYNGEE. In DNA, the CDR3 is TGTGCCAGCAGCACACCCGGGACAGGGGCTCTAAATGGCTACACCTTC. This translates into CASSTPGTGALNGYTF.

The sample holds one count of this clone. J is TRBJ1-1 and V is TRBV29-1; TRBD1 agrees at 11 bases. This CDR3 is 16 amino acids long. Germline loops: CDR1 SQVTM, CDR2 ANQGSEA. The V segment lost 1 base and the J segment 5 bases; nucleotides outside the gene matches: 9. The CDR3 DNA follows: TGCAGCGTTGAAGCATTCCGGGACAGGGGGAGGACTGAAGCTTTCTTT. Translating gives CSVEAFRDRGRTEAFF.

The rearrangement uses TRBV9 and TRBJ1-2; 9 bases map to TRBD1. The CDR3 runs to 16 residues. The V gene end was trimmed by 3 bases and the J gene end by 4 bases; junction bases not matched to a gene: 10. Germline V CDR1 and CDR2: SGDLS, YYNGEE. The CDR3 spells CASSDTRQGGIYGYTF. Here the CDR3 DNA reads TGTGCCAGCAGCGATACCAGACAGGGGGGAATCTATGGCTACACCTTC. Drawing the rest from reference TRBV9 and TRBJ1-2, the complete variable domain is DSGVTQTPKHLITATGQRVTLRCSPRSGDLSVYWYQQSLDQGLQFLIQYYNGEERAKGNILERFSAQQFPDLHSELNLSSLELGDSALYFCASSDTRQGGIYGYTFGSGTRLTVV.

The chain combines TRBV19 with TRBJ2-7, with 9 positions matching TRBD1. The CDR3 contains 16 residues. Per germline, CDR1 LNHDA and CDR2 SQIVND (reference sequence). Germline trimming cut 5 bases from V and 1 base from J; bases unmatched to any gene: 9. Here the CDR3 DNA reads TGTGCCAGTAGTGCCCAGGACAGGGGATGGTCCTACGAGCAGTACTTC. Translated: CASSAQDRGWSYEQYF. Full variable domain (rest looked up from reference TRBV19 and TRBJ2-7): DGGITQSPKYLFRKEGQNVTLSCEQNLNHDAMYWYRQDPGQGLRLIYYSQIVNDFQKGDIAEGYSVSREKKESFPLTVTSAQKNPTAFYLCASSAQDRGWSYEQYFGPGTRLTVT.

The V and J genes are TRBV4-1 and TRBJ1-1, with a weak D call TRBD1 (5 bases). Germline V gives CDR1 MGHRA, CDR2 YSYEKL. The length of the CDR3 is 14 residues. The germline V and J ends were trimmed by 0 bases and 6 bases, with 11 bases remaining between them. The CDR3 here is CASSQDRVPAEAFF. For the CDR3, the DNA is TGCGCCAGCAGCCAAGACAGGGTTCCGGCTGAAGCTTTCTTT.

The rearrangement links TRBV19 to TRBJ1-1; D possibly corresponds to TRBD1 (5 bases). The ends were cut back, 2 bases at V and 4 bases at J, with 8 bases in the middle. Germline V gene sequence: CDR1 LNHDA, CDR2 SQIVND (reference sequence). The CDR3 runs 13 residues. The CDR3 bases are TGTGCCAGTAGTATAAAGACAGCCACTGAAGCTTTCTTT. Protein: CASSIKTATEAFF.

The genes are TRBV19 and TRBJ1-5, with D perhaps TRBD1 (5 bases). Trimming left V 11 bases short and J 2 bases short, with 13 bases between. The germline gives CDR1 LNHDA, CDR2 SQIVND (reference sequence). The CDR3 loop spans 13 amino acids. CDR3 sequence reads: CAGGGEGNQPQHF. For the CDR3, the DNA is TGTGCCGGCGGGGGAGAGGGCAATCAGCCCCAGCATTTT.

The rearrangement links TRBV4-3 to TRBJ1-4; 8 bases match TRBD1. CDR1 is LGHNA, CDR2 YSLEER, per germline. The CDR3 contains 14 residues. V shed 3 bases and J 5 bases; nucleotides not matched to a gene: 2. CDR3 DNA sequence: TGCGCCAGCAGCCAGACAGGGGAGAATGAAAAACTGTTTTTT. It translates to CASSQTGENEKLFF.

The chain combines TRBV27 with TRBJ2-1; 9 nucleotides agree with TRBD1. Germline CDR1 reads MNHEY; CDR2 reads SMNVEV (reference sequence). Trimming took 8 bases from V and 0 from J; bases not matched to a gene: 2. The CDR3 spans 14 residues. The CDR3 region is CASGTGSSYNEQFF. The CDR3 region has the DNA TGTGCCAGCGGGACAGGGTCCTCCTACAATGAGCAGTTCTTC.

The V call is TRBV4-3, the J call TRBJ2-7, with D possibly being TRBD1 (5 bases). Trimming pared 3 bases from V and 3 bases from J, leaving 9 bases between. Germline V gene sequence: CDR1 LGHNA, CDR2 YSLEER. The CDR3 covers 13 residues. The chain's CDR3 is CASSQDRGYEQYF. CDR3 bases: TGCGCCAGCAGCCAGGATAGGGGCTACGAGCAGTACTTC.

This clone appeared a single time. The chain joins TRBV9 to TRBJ2-1, with D uncertain. Germline V CDR1 and CDR2: SGDLS, YYNGEE. CDR3 length: 13 amino acids. Trimming pared 0 bases from V and 4 bases from J, leaving 5 bases between. The CDR3 DNA sequence: TGTGCCAGCAGCGTAGGCAGATACAATGAGCAGTTCTTC. Its translation: CASSVGRYNEQFF. Filled out from reference TRBV9 and TRBJ2-1, the complete variable domain reads DSGVTQTPKHLITATGQRVTLRCSPRSGDLSVYWYQQSLDQGLQFLIQYYNGEERAKGNILERFSAQQFPDLHSELNLSSLELGDSALYFCASSVGRYNEQFFGPGTRLTVL.

The chain carries TRBV13 and TRBJ1-2, with 8 bases lining up with TRBD1. Losses at the gene ends were 0 bases for V and 6 bases for J; bases not matched to a gene: 9. CDR1 is PRHDT and CDR2 is FYEKMQ in the germline V gene (reference sequence). The CDR3 contains 16 residues. The DNA for the CDR3 is TGTGCCAGCAGCTTAGGCCAGGGGGCTTGGAAAAATGGCTACACCTTC. Translating gives CASSLGQGAWKNGYTF.

This clone has a single count. The CDR3: CASSYEADYGYTF. As DNA, the CDR3 is TGTGCCAGCAGTTACGAGGCGGACTATGGCTACACCTTC. V is TRBV6-6 and J is TRBJ1-2; D unclear. Trimming stripped 2 bases from V and 3 bases from J, with 7 bases between. The CDR3 is 13 amino acids. Germline V gives CDR1 MNHNY, CDR2 SVGAGI (reference sequence).

The V and J genes are TRBV29-1 and TRBJ1-2, with a tentative D call TRBD1 (5 bases). From germline, CDR1 is SQVTM and CDR2 ANQGSEA. The CDR3 is 14 amino acids. V shed 3 bases and J shed 8 bases, with 19 bases lying between them. CDR3 protein: CSVDSGDALKGYTF. The CDR3 DNA reads as TGCAGCGTTGATTCGGGGGACGCGCTCAAGGGCTACACCTTC.

The chain carries TRBV21-1 and TRBJ1-1; TRBD1, as called in the table, went unchecked against the DNA. TRBV21-1 is deemed a pseudogene. The CDR3 is 13 residues long. The CDR3 protein is CASSQGGVKEAFF. CDR3 DNA: TGTGCCAGCAGCCAGGGTGGCGTCAAGGAAGCTTTCTTT.

The chain employs TRBV5-6 and TRBJ2-3, with a weak D call TRBD1 (6 bases). The CDR3 covers 15 residues. The germline V gene has CDR1 SGHDT and CDR2 YYEEEE. The ends were cut back, 5 bases at V and 0 bases at J, with 13 bases in the middle. In DNA form, the CDR3 reads TGTGCCAGCAGTTTTTCGACAGGCAGCACAGATACGCAGTATTTT. It is translated as CASSFSTGSTDTQYF. The full variable domain, completed using reference TRBV5-6 and TRBJ2-3, is DAGVTQSPTHLIKTRGQQVTLRCSPKSGHDTVSWYQQALGQGPQFIFQYYEEEERQRGNFPDRFSGHQFPNYSSELNVNALLLGDSALYLCASSFSTGSTDTQYFGPGTRLTVL.

V and J are TRBV4-3 and TRBJ2-1, with TRBD1 identical over 12 bases. Germline V gene sequence: CDR1 LGHNA, CDR2 YSLEER. V lost 4 bases and J lost 8; bases outside the gene matches: 9. The CDR3 is 16 amino acids. CDR3 amino acids: CASSLSPGTGGDEQFF. CDR3 coding DNA: TGCGCCAGCAGCCTATCCCCCGGGACAGGGGGCGATGAGCAGTTCTTC.

The gene calls are TRBV7-8 and TRBJ2-1; 11 bases are shared with TRBD2. The germline V gene encodes CDR1 SGHVS and CDR2 FQNEAQ. V was clipped by 10 bases and J by 8 bases; unmatched bases: 7. The length of the CDR3 is 13 residues. The CDR3 coding sequence is TGTGCCATAGCTAGCGGGGGGCCAGATGAGCAGTTCTTC. Amino acid sequence: CAIASGGPDEQFF.

This chain links TRBV27 with TRBJ2-7; TRBD1 agrees at 9 bases. CDR1 and CDR2 from the germline V gene are MNHEY and SMNVEV (reference sequence). This CDR3 region has 14 residues. V gave up 7 bases and J gave up 1 base; unmatched junction bases: 5. CDR3 residues: CASTSGTGSYEQYF. The CDR3 coding sequence is TGTGCCAGCACCTCCGGGACAGGGTCCTACGAGCAGTACTTC.

The chain recombines TRBV30 with TRBJ1-2, with 7 nucleotides matching TRBD1. J lost 7 bases, V lost 0 bases, and 5 bases had no gene match. Germline lookup yields CDR1 GTSNPN and CDR2 SVGIG (reference sequence). The length of the CDR3 is 13 residues. The chain's CDR3 is CAWSVRGLGGYTF. CDR3 coding DNA: TGTGCCTGGAGTGTGAGGGGGCTTGGTGGCTACACCTTC.

This clone was recorded only once. V usage is TRBV25-1 and J usage is TRBJ1-3, with TRBD1 identical over 9 bases. Germline CDR1 reads MGHDK; CDR2 reads SYGVNS. Unmatched junction bases numbered 6, after V lost 11 bases and J lost 4 bases. This CDR3 is built from 13 residues. CDR3 sequence (DNA): TGTGCCGGGGGACAGGGAGGAGGAAACACCATATATTTT. Translating gives CAGGQGGGNTIYF.

V is TRBV27 and J is TRBJ1-1; D is undetermined. The ends were cut back, 8 bases at V and 1 base at J, with 11 bases in the middle. This CDR3 has 13 amino acids. Germline CDR1 and CDR2: MNHEY and SMNVEV (reference sequence). The CDR3 DNA is TGTGCCAGCTCCCCGGCGGGGAACACTGAAGCTTTCTTT. Protein sequence: CASSPAGNTEAFF.

The V call is TRBV29-1, the J call TRBJ2-5; no firm D call. CDR1 is SQVTM, CDR2 ANQGSEA, per germline. CDR3 length: 11 residues. V lost 7 bases, J lost 7 bases, and 13 bases lay in between. The CDR3 nucleotides are TGCAGCGGTCAGGATCTTGGGACCCAGTACTTC. Its protein is CSGQDLGTQYF. Full variable domain (rest looked up from reference TRBV29-1 and TRBJ2-5): SAVISQKPSRDICQRGTSLTIQCQVDSQVTMMFWYRQQPGQSLTLIATANQGSEATYESGFVIDKFPISRPNLTFSTLTVSNMSPEDSSIYLCSGQDLGTQYFGPGTRLLVL.